The sequence of this TCR beta chain was determined in a study of T cell responses to AZD1222 COVID-19 vaccine. General observations from the study: Spike-specific TCRs gained breadth and depth after people received two AZD1222 doses. Unmutated variant regions are reportedly targeted by nearly half of spike-specific TCRs.

This CDR3 has 13 amino acids. The ends lost 8 bases at V and 0 bases at J; junction bases unmatched: 3. CDR1 is MNHEY, CDR2 SVGAGI, per germline. On this clone itself: Its antigen is still unknown.

Measured with immunoSEQ multiplex PCR; TCRdb has only the in-frame clones, and not every one. The sample shows roughly 120,000 clones, around 87% of them seen only once. The sequenced sample was peripheral blood, obtained 28 days after the second AZD1222 dose. The chain uses TRBV6-5 and TRBJ1-1, with 7 bases lining up with TRBD1. This clonotype was obtained from an adult who received the AZD1222 COVID-19 vaccine. CDR3 in amino acids: CASEDRVNTEAFF. The CDR3 nucleotides read TGTGCCAGCGAAGACAGGGTGAACACTGAAGCTTTCTTT.